This T cell receptor beta chain was sequenced in a study of control samples from healthy donors and cancer patients. Trimming removed 0 bases from V and 4 bases from J, with 13 bases in between. This CDR3 comprises 15 residues. CDR1 LGHDT and CDR2 YNNKEL come from the germline V gene (reference sequence). The repertoire was sequenced with immunoSEQ multiplex PCR; TCRdb's copy has only in-frame clones and lacks some. The repertoire includes about 75,000 clones, around 94% of them detected once, and 6% to 8% sits in the top ten. The receptor comes from a woman in her forties in good health. The sample taken for sequencing was blood. The chain employs TRBV3-1 (or the pseudogene TRBV3-2) and TRBJ2-7, with D hard to call. The CDR3 protein is CASSQEGVGKYEQYF. In DNA form, the CDR3 reads TGTGCCAGCAGCCAAGAGGGTGTTGGCAAATACGAGCAGTACTTC.